What follows are 3 T cell receptor beta chains derived from one specimen sequenced in a study of PD-1 blockade in classical Hodgkin lymphoma. Patients all relapsed after autologous stem cell transplantation, and there was variation in brentuximab vedotin exposure. Only in-frame clones appear in the TCRdb table, and some are missing; sequencing was by immunoSEQ multiplex PCR. The sample records 47,000 or so clones, around 70% being singletons. The sequencing here drew on peripheral blood mononuclear cells (PBMCs), taken at baseline. The receptor set was obtained from a human donor with classical Hodgkin lymphoma.

This chain links TRBV28 with TRBJ1-5; 7 bases agree with TRBD1. The length of the CDR3 is 15 residues. V lost 5 bases to trimming and J lost 6 bases; unmatched junction nucleotides: 10. Germline CDR1 is MDHEN and CDR2 is SYDVKM. The CDR3 loop reads CASSVRNRGGQPQHF. In DNA, the CDR3 is TGTGCCAGCAGTGTACGAAACAGGGGTGGTCAGCCCCAGCATTTT.

The rearrangement links TRBV5-1 to TRBJ1-5; 7 bases map to TRBD1. Germline V gives CDR1 SGHRS, CDR2 YFSETQ. The CDR3 sequence is 14 residues long. V lost 4 bases and J lost 4; bases outside the gene matches: 5. CDR3: CASSRDSQNQPQHF. Here the CDR3 DNA reads TGCGCCAGCAGCCGGGACAGTCAAAATCAGCCCCAGCATTTT.

The chain joins TRBV30 to TRBJ1-2; no firm D call. Germline V gives CDR1 GTSNPN, CDR2 SVGIG (reference sequence). The CDR3 extends over 14 amino acids. Trimming pared 0 bases from V and 8 bases from J, leaving 16 bases between. In nucleotides, the CDR3 is TGTGCCTGGAGTGTCACCGACCGAGTAGGGGGCTACACCTTC. Its translation is CAWSVTDRVGGYTF.